The rows below give T cell receptor beta chains drawn from one sample of a study of blood T cell repertoires in COVID-19. Produced via immunoSEQ multiplex PCR; TCRdb's table is partial and in-frame only. The sample holds 310,000 or so clones, 88% seen once. Sequencing was carried out using peripheral blood. The receptors come from a woman in her 50s with active or convalescent COVID-19. Each CDR3 is given with its conserved first and last residue. The order of the fields is D gene, J gene, clone size, V gene, CDR3 protein, CDR3 DNA. A D gene is named only where the DNA matches it firmly. Not all rows give a size; the values are once, few, many and, for expanded clones, a class.

-	TRBJ1-6	-	TRBV6-2/TRBV6-3	CASSSSAGSSPLHF	-
-	TRBJ2-7	-	TRBV6-6	CASSYTGVGYEQYF	TGTGCCAGCAGTTACACGGGAGTAGGATACGAGCAGTACTTC
-	TRBJ1-1	-	TRBV10-3	CATRQAPNTEAFF	TGTGCCACGCGTCAGGCCCCGAACACTGAAGCTTTCTTT
-	TRBJ1-6	-	TRBV9	CASSARVLNSPLHF	TGTGCCAGCAGCGCCAGGGTCCTGAATTCACCCCTCCACTTT
-	TRBJ1-2	-	TRBV25-1	CASSESVGGDGYTF	TGTGCCAGCAGTGAATCAGTAGGGGGGGATGGCTACACCTTC
-	TRBJ1-2	-	TRBV12-3/TRBV12-4	CASRREQGSGYTF	TGTGCCAGCAGACGAGAACAGGGTAGCGGCTACACCTTC
TRBD1	TRBJ2-7	-	TRBV30	CAWSVRWGDRTFPYEQYF	TGTGCCTGGAGTGTACGGTGGGGGGACAGGACCTTCCCCTACGAGCAGTACTTC
-	TRBJ2-5	-	TRBV7-2	CASSLGGSGTQYF	TGTGCCAGCAGCTTAGGTGGGTCGGGGACCCAGTACTTC
TRBD2	TRBJ2-1	once	TRBV28	CASSLRRLAGGKGFF	TGTGCCAGCAGTTTAAGGAGACTAGCGGGAGGGAAGGGGTTCTTC
TRBD1	TRBJ2-3	-	TRBV3-1/TRBV3-2	CASSLGQDRGNTDTQYF	TGTGCCAGCAGCCTCGGTCAGGACAGGGGTAACACAGATACGCAGTATTTT
-	TRBJ1-1	-	TRBV19	CASSTRSHTEAFF	TGTGCCAGTAGTACACGGTCCCACACTGAAGCTTTCTTT
-	TRBJ1-1	-	TRBV29-1	CSVEARGMNTEAFF	TGCAGCGTTGAGGCCAGGGGAATGAACACTGAAGCTTTCTTT
TRBD1	TRBJ1-5	once	TRBV6-2/TRBV6-3	CASSRTGAFNQPQHF	TGTGCCAGCAGTAGGACAGGCGCATTCAATCAGCCCCAGCATTTT
TRBD1	TRBJ1-2	few	TRBV29-1	CSVEGQKGGGYTF	TGCAGCGTTGAGGGACAGAAGGGAGGTGGCTACACCTTC
TRBD2	TRBJ2-1	-	TRBV7-2	CASSHRTSGVPIYNEQFF	TGTGCCAGCAGCCACCGGACTAGCGGGGTCCCAATCTACAATGAGCAGTTCTTC
-	TRBJ2-3	-	TRBV10-3	CAISEEGVADTQYF	TGTGCCATCAGTGAAGAAGGGGTGGCAGATACGCAGTATTTT
TRBD2	TRBJ2-1	-	TRBV6-5	CASSRGGTVDNEQFF	TGTGCCAGCAGTCGGGGGGGGACGGTCGACAATGAGCAGTTCTTC